A single sample is the source of the 26 T cell receptor beta chains below, sequenced in a study of regulatory T cells in long-lasting Graves disease. Investigators prepared the TCR beta libraries by applying iRepertoire HTBI primers and Arm-PCR of CDR3 regions. TCRdb re-called the multiplex PCR reads with MiXCR, one entry per CDR3 protein. The sample records 350,000 to 500,000 distinct CDR3 sequences, 16% being singletons. Time point defined: newly diagnosed GD, antithyroid drugs for less than 3 months. From RNA extracted from PBMCs, the TCR library was made. The sample was also linked to a second study, of T cells in Graves' hyperthyroidism and ophthalmopathy.

Sequenced material: peripheral blood mononuclear cells (PBMCs), taken at new diagnosis, from a patient treated with antithyroid drugs. The receptor set was obtained from a woman aged 30 to 39 with Graves disease.

This clonotype was seen repeatedly, ten times or more. The gene calls are TRBV28 and TRBJ1-5; D gene unclear. The germline gives CDR1 MDHEN, CDR2 SYDVKM. The CDR3 sequence is 16 residues long. The ends were cut back, 3 bases at V and 1 base at J, with 13 bases in the middle. CDR3 DNA sequence: TGTGCCAGCAGTTTTAGGAAGTTAGGGAGCAATCAGCCCCAGCATTTT. It translates to CASSFRKLGSNQPQHF.

The gene calls are TRBV29-1 and TRBJ1-1; D is perhaps TRBD1 (6 bases). This CDR3 has 14 residues. Between the trimmed V and J ends, which lost 7 bases and 8 bases, there was a span of 23 bases. The germline CDR1 and CDR2 sequences are SQVTM and ANQGSEA. The CDR3: CSASSWVGGREAFF. The CDR3 region has the DNA TGCAGCGCCAGCAGCTGGGTGGGGGGGCGAGAAGCTTTCTTT.

The sample holds many counts of this clonotype. The chain has TRBV7-2 and TRBJ2-5; no definite D call. There are 13 residues in the CDR3. Germline V gene lookup returns CDR1 SGHTA and CDR2 FQGNSA. V was trimmed by 3 bases and J by 3 bases, leaving 8 bases between them. CDR3 region: CASSFGLKETQYF. In DNA form, the CDR3 reads TGTGCCAGCAGCTTTGGTCTGAAAGAGACCCAGTACTTC. Drawing the rest from reference TRBV7-2 and TRBJ2-5, the complete variable domain is GAGVSQSPSNKVTEKGKDVELRCDPISGHTALYWYRQSLGQGLEFLIYFQGNSAPDKSGLPSDRFSAERTGGSVSTLTIQRTQQEDSAVYLCASSFGLKETQYFGPGTRLLVL.

This clonotype was seen at least ten times. The chain recombines TRBV12-3 or TRBV12-4 with TRBJ2-1; 9 bases agree with TRBD2. V lost 8 bases, J lost 6 bases, and 8 bases stayed unmatched. This CDR3 region has 14 residues. CDR3: CASGIAGVVNEQFF. The CDR3 DNA follows: TGTGCCAGCGGGATAGCGGGAGTCGTCAATGAGCAGTTCTTC.

This clonotype was observed many times. The chain couples TRBV28 to TRBJ2-7, with 11 bases that match TRBD2. Near its end, the DNA agrees better with TRBJ2-1, so the J call may be wrong. CDR1 is MDHEN and CDR2 is SYDVKM in the germline V gene. The CDR3 covers 16 residues. The CDR3 protein is CASSFLVAGGLNEQFF. For the CDR3, the DNA is TGTGCCAGCAGTTTCCTTGTAGCGGGAGGGTTGAATGAGCAGTTCTTC.

This clonotype has only a few counts. The chain couples TRBV6-1 to TRBJ1-1, with D possibly TRBD1 on 5 matching bases. Looked up from germline, CDR1 is MNHNS and CDR2 is SASEGT. CDR3 length: 14 residues. V gave up 6 bases and J gave up 1 base, with 12 bases separating them. The CDR3 reads CASSQQAWNTEAFF. The CDR3 DNA sequence: TGTGCCAGCAGCCAACAGGCCTGGAACACTGAAGCTTTCTTT.

The gene calls are TRBV18 and TRBJ2-7, with D tentatively TRBD2 (6 bases). V was clipped by 5 bases and J by 5 bases, with 19 bases between them. This CDR3 is 15 amino acids long. Per the germline V gene, CDR1 is KGHSH and CDR2 is LQKENI. The CDR3 here is CASSSPGLRANEQYF. The CDR3 DNA reads TGTGCCAGCTCATCTCCGGGACTTCGGGCCAACGAGCAGTACTTC. Full variable domain (missing parts from reference TRBV18 and TRBJ2-7): NAGVMQNPRHLVRRRGQEARLRCSPMKGHSHVYWYRQLPEEGLKFMVYLQKENIIDESGMPKERFSAEFPKEGPSILRIQQVVRGDSAAYFCASSSPGLRANEQYFGPGTRLTVT.

This clonotype was seen ten or more times. Here the CDR3 reads CSVEVGATLNTIYF. The CDR3 coding sequence is TGCAGCGTTGAAGTGGGGGCGACTTTAAACACCATATATTTT. The V and J genes are TRBV29-1 and TRBJ1-3, with TRBD1 as a possible D gene (6 bases). Germline CDR1 SQVTM, CDR2 ANQGSEA. The CDR3 has 14 amino acids. Trimming left V 1 base short and J 6 bases short, with 13 bases between.

Remarks on this clonotype: This sequence may be a read error, since a much larger clone differs from it by one base. Here the CDR3 reads CASSLRRDGSHEQYF. The CDR3 DNA follows: TGTGCCAGCAGCTTGCGACGGGACGGCTCCCACGAGCAGTACTTC. The rearrangement uses TRBV5-6 and TRBJ2-5; TRBD1 or TRBD2 may be the D gene (5 bases each). With the DNA end fitting TRBJ2-7 better, the J assignment may be wrong. Germline lookup yields CDR1 SGHDT and CDR2 YYEEEE. The CDR3 totals 15 residues.

The genes are TRBV18 and TRBJ1-3, with 7 bases identical to TRBD1. V shed 6 bases and J 4 bases; nucleotides not matched to a gene: 12. This CDR3 has 16 residues. Germline V gives CDR1 KGHSH, CDR2 LQKENI. The CDR3 sequence is CASSQQTAGGGNTIYF. DNA for the CDR3: TGTGCCAGCTCTCAACAGACTGCAGGGGGAGGAAACACCATATATTTT.

This clonotype appeared a few times. J is TRBJ2-5 and V is TRBV15; D is possibly TRBD2 (6 bases). Germline V gene data show CDR1 as LNHNV and CDR2 as YYDKDF (reference sequence). The CDR3 is made up of 13 amino acids. Deletions cut 4 bases from V and 5 bases from J, with 11 bases between. The CDR3 protein is CATSTSGGETQYF. The CDR3, as DNA: TGTGCCACCAGCACCTCTGGGGGGGAGACCCAGTACTTC.

At least ten counts were recorded for this clonotype. The gene calls are TRBV12-3 or TRBV12-4 and TRBJ1-4, with D unresolved. CDR3 length: 15 residues. Trimming left V 5 bases short and J 8 bases short, with 18 bases between. CDR3 in DNA: TGTGCCAGCAGTATGACCGGGCCCCTAGACGAAAAACTGTTTTTT. Its protein is CASSMTGPLDEKLFF.

This clonotype was recorded many times. The J gene is TRBJ2-1, the V gene TRBV7-8; no clear D. CDR3 length equals 13 residues. Trimming shortened V by 1 base and J by 7 bases, and 8 bases separated the two germline ends. From germline, CDR1 is SGHVS and CDR2 FQNEAQ. CDR3: CASSLGDLNEQFF. The CDR3 coding sequence is TGTGCCAGCAGCTTAGGTGACCTTAATGAGCAGTTCTTC.

This clonotype turned up a few times. A much larger clone differs from this one at a single base, so this may be a read error. The chain combines TRBV5-1 with TRBJ1-1; 9 positions match TRBD1. CDR3 size: 13 residues. Per germline, CDR1 SGHRS and CDR2 YFSETQ. The ends lost 5 bases at V and 1 base at J; junction bases unmatched: 0. The CDR3 loop reads CASRQGANTEAFF. For the CDR3, the DNA is TGCGCCAGCAGACAGGGGGCGAACACTGAAGCTTTCTTT.

The sample holds many counts of this clonotype. The chain uses TRBV29-1 and TRBJ2-7; 7 bases align to TRBD1. Germline-derived CDR1 and CDR2 are SQVTM and ANQGSEA. With 5 bases clipped from V and 4 bases from J, the junction kept 11 bases outside the gene matches. This CDR3 contains 14 residues. CDR3 nucleotides: TGCAGCGTTCAAACGTCTGACAGGGCGTACGAGCAGTACTTC. Protein product: CSVQTSDRAYEQYF.

This clonotype came up many times. The J gene is TRBJ1-4, the V gene TRBV28, with D perhaps TRBD1 (6 bases). Germline V lookup: CDR1 MDHEN, CDR2 SYDVKM. V was clipped by 5 bases and J by 6 bases, with 19 bases between them. The CDR3 contains 16 residues. CDR3 sequence: CASSPGTRLLHEKLFF. The CDR3 nucleotides read TGTGCCAGCAGTCCCGGGACACGACTTTTGCATGAAAAACTGTTTTTT.

This clonotype was seen at least ten times. This chain uses TRBV2 with TRBJ2-5; D gene ambiguous. The CDR3 length is 10 residues. V was trimmed by 8 bases and J by 5 bases, leaving 6 bases between them. In germline, CDR1 is SNHLY, CDR2 FYNNEI. CDR3 DNA: TGTGCCAGCTCGACGGAGACCCAGTACTTC. Residues: CASSTETQYF.

Many counts were recorded for this clonotype. At one boundary the junction diverges from the germline segment, which might be a read error. CDR3 loop: CASSLPLGQSSSHNEQFF. Here the CDR3 DNA reads TGCGCCAGCAGCTTGCCTCTAGGACAGAGCTCCTCCCACAATGAGCAGTTCTTC. The chain combines TRBV5-1 with TRBJ2-1; D is possibly TRBD1 (6 bases). Germline V gives CDR1 SGHRS, CDR2 YFSETQ. CDR3 length: 18 amino acids.

Many counts were recorded for this clonotype. This sequence joins TRBV28 and TRBJ2-1; no reliable D call. Germline V gene data show CDR1 as MDHEN and CDR2 as SYDVKM. Trimming took off 3 bases at V and 6 bases at J, with 18 bases between the two ends. The CDR3 runs to 16 residues. In DNA, the CDR3 is TGTGCCAGCAGTTTGCCGGGCCGCAATAATTTCAATGAGCAGTTCTTC. Translation gives CASSLPGRNNFNEQFF.

This clonotype was recorded once. The chain links TRBV10-3 to TRBJ2-7; D is unresolved. CDR3 length equals 12 residues. Deletions cut 7 bases from V and 3 bases from J, with 10 bases between. Germline V gene data show CDR1 as ENHRY and CDR2 as SYGVKD. The CDR3 here is CAIKVRDYEQYF. CDR3 nucleotide sequence: TGTGCCATCAAGGTTCGAGACTACGAGCAGTACTTC.

The V call is TRBV6-1, the J call TRBJ2-5; 9 positions match TRBD1. Germline V CDR1 and CDR2: MNHNS, SASEGT. The V segment lost 6 bases and the J segment 4 bases; nucleotides outside the gene matches: 9. The CDR3 runs 15 residues. CDR3 region: CASSRDREIGETQYF. DNA for the CDR3: TGTGCCAGCAGCCGGGACAGGGAAATAGGAGAGACCCAGTACTTC.

This clonotype came up many times. This chain links TRBV29-1 with TRBJ2-2; 7 nucleotides agree with TRBD1. The CDR3 consists of 13 residues. In germline, CDR1 is SQVTM, CDR2 ANQGSEA. The J segment lost 0 bases and the V segment lost 7 bases, leaving 2 bases of the junction unmatched. The CDR3 DNA is TGCAGCGCGGGACAGTCGAACACCGGGGAGCTGTTTTTT. Translation: CSAGQSNTGELFF.

The table lists this clonotype with many counts. The CDR3 DNA follows: TGTGCCATCAGTCGGACAGAGGGGCCTAATAATTCACCCCTCCACTTT. Protein: CAISRTEGPNNSPLHF. The chain joins TRBV10-3 to TRBJ1-6; the D gene is possibly TRBD1 (6 bases). Looked up from germline, CDR1 is ENHRY and CDR2 is SYGVKD. The ends were cut back, 5 bases at V and 5 bases at J, with 16 bases in the middle. The CDR3 loop spans 16 amino acids.

The chain couples TRBV7-9 to TRBJ1-1; D gene uncertain. The V end was cut by 3 bases, the J end by 2 bases, with 7 bases between. CDR1 and CDR2 from the germline V gene are SEHNR and FQNEAQ (reference sequence). The CDR3 is 13 residues long. The CDR3 sequence: CASSFAPNTEAFF. The CDR3 coding sequence is TGTGCCAGCAGCTTCGCCCCAAACACTGAAGCTTTCTTT.

This clonotype showed up many times. The V and J genes are TRBV4-1 and TRBJ1-1; D gene uncertain. Per the germline V gene, CDR1 is MGHRA and CDR2 is YSYEKL. V lost 0 bases and J lost 4, with 6 bases in between. CDR3 length equals 13 residues. CDR3 in DNA: TGCGCCAGCAGCCAAGAACGGGGCACTGAAGCTTTCTTT. It yields the protein CASSQERGTEAFF.

This clonotype was seen repeatedly, ten times or more. The chain employs TRBV7-2 and TRBJ2-5; D not resolved. The ends were cut back, 2 bases at V and 3 bases at J, with 7 bases in the middle. Germline loops: CDR1 SGHTA, CDR2 FQGNSA. The CDR3 has 13 amino acids. The chain's CDR3 is CASSLSREETQYF. In DNA, the CDR3 is TGTGCCAGCAGCTTATCCCGGGAAGAGACCCAGTACTTC.